This T cell receptor beta chain was retrieved from a study of technical replicates of blood from a handful of donors. The CDR3 has 18 amino acids. Germline assignment: CDR1 SGHRS and CDR2 YFSETQ. The trim removed 1 base at V and 3 bases at J, leaving 8 bases unmatched. The table came from immunoSEQ multiplex PCR; TCRdb's copy has only in-frame clones and leaves some out. The sample contains approximately 77,000 clones, roughly 94% of which appear only once. The J gene is TRBJ2-3, the V gene TRBV5-1; 13 bases align to TRBD2. The sequence came from a human donor in good health. The specimen was T cells isolated from PBMCs. In DNA form, the CDR3 reads TGCGCCAGCAGCTTGAGGACCGGGACTAGCGGGAAAACAGATACGCAGTATTTT. Translation gives CASSLRTGTSGKTDTQYF.